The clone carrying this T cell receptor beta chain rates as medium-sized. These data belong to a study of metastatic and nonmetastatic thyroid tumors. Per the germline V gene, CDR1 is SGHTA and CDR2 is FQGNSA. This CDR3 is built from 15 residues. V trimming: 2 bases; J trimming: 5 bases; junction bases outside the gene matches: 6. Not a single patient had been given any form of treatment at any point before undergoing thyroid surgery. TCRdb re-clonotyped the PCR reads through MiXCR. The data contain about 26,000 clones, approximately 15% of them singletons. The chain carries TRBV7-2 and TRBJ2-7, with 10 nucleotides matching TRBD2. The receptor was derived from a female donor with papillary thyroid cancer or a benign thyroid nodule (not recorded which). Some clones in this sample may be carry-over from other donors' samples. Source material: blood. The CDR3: CASSLKGTSVDEQYF. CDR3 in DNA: TGTGCCAGCAGCTTAAAAGGGACTAGCGTCGACGAGCAGTACTTC.